The 20 T cell receptor beta chains presented below share a single source sample, sequenced in a study of persistence of HIV-infected CD4 T cells (dated by TCRdb to about 2020). TCRbeta repertoires were sequenced from genomic DNA with the immunoSEQ hsTCRB assay version 4 in survey mode. The table comes from immuneACCESS by way of TCRdb, which keeps in-frame sequences with V and J called. Part of the clones is missing from these tables; in studies checked, under half for an unresolved V gene and the rest for unknown reasons. The sample profile shows 35,000 to 40,000 clones; less than 90% of them were found once. The ten largest clonotypes hold around 1.5% of the sample. The treatment or condition label of this sample denotes: suppressive antiretroviral therapy. Lysates of CMV-infected fibroblasts at about 10 ug/mL were used to stimulate the cells. Memory CD4+ T cells that did not respond, being CD40L-negative, CD69-negative and CD45RO-high, were sorted as memory populations depleted of antigen-responding cells.

Their antigen targets remain unknown. This specimen consisted of CD4+ T cells sorted from PBMCs after roughly 20-hour stimulation, obtained from a patient who received antiretroviral therapy. Reading the label with the study, this specimen's cell subset or site is: CD40L-CD69- CD45RO-high memory CD4 T cells not responding to CMV lysate. The receptors derive from an adult man with HIV who was CMV-seropositive.

The chain carries TRBV4-2 and TRBJ1-1; D possibly corresponds to TRBD1 (5 bases). V dropped 0 bases and J dropped 7 bases, with 12 bases sitting between them. CDR1 and CDR2 from the germline V gene are LGHNA and YNFKEQ. The CDR3 is 14 amino acids. CDR3 region: CASSQDRDPLEAFF. In DNA, the CDR3 is TGTGCCAGCAGCCAAGACAGGGACCCCCTTGAAGCTTTCTTT.

The rearrangement joins TRBV7-2 to TRBJ2-7; 14 bases align to TRBD2. V trimming: 4 bases; J trimming: 4 bases; junction bases outside the gene matches: 6. CDR3 size: 16 residues. The germline gives CDR1 SGHTA, CDR2 FQGNSA. The CDR3 loop is CASSSAGTSGGYEQYF. The CDR3 coding sequence is TGTGCCAGCAGCTCGGCCGGGACTAGCGGGGGTTACGAGCAGTACTTC.

The chain uses TRBV6-5 and TRBJ2-7, with 9 bases that match TRBD2. The CDR3 length is 15 residues. Germline-derived CDR1 and CDR2 are MNHEY and SVGAGI. The V gene end was trimmed by 8 bases and the J gene end by 3 bases; junction bases not matched to a gene: 11. The CDR3 nucleotides are TGTGCCAGCCGCAGGTTGGGCGGGGGGGACTACGAGCAGTACTTC. It translates to CASRRLGGGDYEQYF.

This clone was counted a few times. The rearrangement uses TRBV9 and TRBJ2-7, with 12 bases matching TRBD2. Germline V gene data show CDR1 as SGDLS and CDR2 as YYNGEE. The CDR3 is 15 residues long. V lost 4 bases and J lost 1; bases outside the gene matches: 3. In DNA form, the CDR3 reads TGTGCCAGCAGCCCCGGACTAGCGGGGTCCTACGAGCAGTACTTC. It encodes CASSPGLAGSYEQYF.

About this clone: One junction end disagrees with the germline gene, perhaps due to a read error. The chain recombines TRBV19 with TRBJ1-6; tentative D call: TRBD1 (6 bases). The CDR3 is 15 residues long. The V gene's germline CDR1 is LNHDA and CDR2 SQIVND (reference sequence). The chain's CDR3 is CASSIGQGHNSPPHF. CDR3 nucleotide sequence: TGTGCCAGTAGTATTGGGCAGGGGCATAATTCACCCCCCCACTTT.

Here the CDR3 reads CASYPGQGRVEPQHF. The CDR3 coding sequence is TGTGCCAGCTACCCGGGACAGGGGCGTGTTGAGCCCCAGCATTTT. The chain links TRBV27 to TRBJ1-5; 10 nucleotides align to TRBD1. V gave up 8 bases and J gave up 8 bases; unmatched junction bases: 12. Germline assignment: CDR1 MNHEY and CDR2 SMNVEV (reference sequence). The CDR3 extends over 15 amino acids.

The table lists this clone with a count of one. The chain uses TRBV6-2 or TRBV6-3 and TRBJ1-6; 8 bases line up with TRBD1. Per germline, CDR1 MNHEY and CDR2 SVGEGT. The V gene end was trimmed by 4 bases and the J gene end by 7 bases; junction bases not matched to a gene: 18. The CDR3 is made up of 19 amino acids. The CDR3 protein is CASSFRTGSDSTLNSPLHF. The CDR3 coding sequence is TGTGCCAGCAGTTTTCGGACAGGGTCCGACTCTACTCTAAATTCACCCCTCCACTTT.

This sequence joins TRBV4-2 and TRBJ2-1, with TRBD2 identical over 9 bases. Germline V gene sequence: CDR1 LGHNA, CDR2 YNFKEQ. Germline trimming cut 0 bases from V and 4 bases from J; bases unmatched to any gene: 7. The CDR3 has 17 residues. As DNA, the CDR3 is TGTGCCAGCAGCCAAGATTGGGGTAGCGGGGGTTACAATGAGCAGTTCTTC. It translates to CASSQDWGSGGYNEQFF.

The chain couples TRBV7-2 to TRBJ2-7; D is perhaps TRBD2 (6 bases). The CDR3 sequence is 13 residues long. Germline V lookup: CDR1 SGHTA, CDR2 FQGNSA. The V and J ends lost 3 bases and 5 bases respectively, with 11 bases between them. CDR3 residues: CASSFGTFNEQYF. CDR3 nucleotide sequence: TGTGCCAGCAGCTTCGGGACTTTCAACGAGCAGTACTTC. The complete variable domain, with remaining parts taken from reference TRBV7-2 and TRBJ2-7, reads GAGVSQSPSNKVTEKGKDVELRCDPISGHTALYWYRQSLGQGLEFLIYFQGNSAPDKSGLPSDRFSAERTGGSVSTLTIQRTQQEDSAVYLCASSFGTFNEQYFGPGTRLTVT.

Concerning this clone itself: Other DNA variants within this sample encode the same CDR3. This chain links TRBV28 with TRBJ1-2; D ambiguous. CDR3 length: 12 amino acids. The V gene lost 6 bases and the J gene lost 5 bases, with 10 bases spanning the gap. The V gene's germline CDR1 is MDHEN and CDR2 SYDVKM. CDR3 DNA sequence: TGTGCCAGCAGCTTCGTCGGGTATGGCTACACCTTC. Translated: CASSFVGYGYTF.

The CDR3 bases are TGTGCCTGGAACCAGGACCCCAATCAGCCCCAGCATTTT. Protein sequence: CAWNQDPNQPQHF. The rearrangement uses TRBV30 and TRBJ1-5, with D unresolved. The CDR3 length is 13 residues. Germline V gives CDR1 GTSNPN, CDR2 SVGIG (reference sequence). V was pared by 4 bases and J by 3 bases, with 10 bases between. The entire variable domain, with the rest obtained from reference TRBV30 and TRBJ1-5, is as follows: SQTIHQWPATLVQPVGSPLSLECTVEGTSNPNLYWYRQAAGRGLQLLFYSVGIGQISSEVPQNLSASRPQDRQFILSSKKLLLSDSGFYLCAWNQDPNQPQHFGDGTRLSIL.

The chain uses TRBV21-1 and TRBJ1-4; TRBD1 is the table's D call and was not checked against the DNA. TRBV21-1 is classified as a pseudogene. The CDR3 is 15 amino acids. The CDR3, as DNA: TGTGCCAGCACCCGACGGACAGGGCTTAATGAAAAACTGTTTTTT. It specifies CASTRRTGLNEKLFF.

This rearrangement joins TRBV4-1 to TRBJ2-2; tentative D call: TRBD1 (5 bases). V was cut by 4 bases and J by 1 base, with 13 bases left in between. The V gene's germline CDR1 is MGHRA and CDR2 YSYEKL. The CDR3 is 16 amino acids. DNA of the CDR3: TGCGCCAGCAGCCCGATCCTTGACAGGAACACCGGGGAGCTGTTTTTT. Its protein product is CASSPILDRNTGELFF.

The rearrangement links TRBV6-1 to TRBJ2-3; unclear D gene. V was shortened by 7 bases and J by 0 bases, with 11 bases between the two germline ends. The CDR3 runs 14 residues. CDR1 is MNHNS, CDR2 SASEGT, per germline. The CDR3 is CASNGQKSTDTQYF. The CDR3 DNA reads TGTGCCAGCAATGGCCAGAAAAGCACAGATACGCAGTATTTT.

The chain couples TRBV5-4 to TRBJ1-6, with 10 bases matching TRBD1. From germline, CDR1 is SGHNT and CDR2 YYREEE (reference sequence). There are 15 residues in the CDR3. After removal of 5 bases from V and 7 bases from J, the junction contained 6 bases not matched to a gene. DNA of the CDR3: TGTGCCAGCAGTCCCGGGACAGGGGAAAATTCACCCCTCCACTTT. Its translation is CASSPGTGENSPLHF.

The chain carries TRBV5-1 and TRBJ2-6, with D possibly being TRBD2 (7 bases). Germline V CDR1 and CDR2: SGHRS, YFSETQ. The CDR3 is made up of 17 amino acids. With 10 bases removed from V and 2 bases from J, the gap between germline ends came to 22 bases. The CDR3 loop reads CARKGGAGNTGANVLTF. The CDR3 DNA sequence: TGCGCCCGCAAGGGGGGGGCAGGGAATACTGGGGCCAACGTCCTGACTTTC.

V usage is TRBV5-1 and J usage is TRBJ2-3; either TRBD1 or TRBD2 may supply D (6 bases each). The V end was cut by 7 bases, the J end by 6 bases, with 15 bases between. Per germline, CDR1 SGHRS and CDR2 YFSETQ. The CDR3 spans 13 residues. The CDR3 nucleotides read TGCGCCAGCGCGGGACAAACCAGGGATACGCAGTATTTT. As protein: CASAGQTRDTQYF.

This chain joins TRBV19 and TRBJ2-1; D gene unclear. The CDR3 totals 15 residues. The germline CDR1 and CDR2 sequences are LNHDA and SQIVND (reference sequence). The V end was cut by 6 bases, the J end by 0 bases, with 12 bases between. The CDR3 loop is CASSIDRSSYNEQFF. In DNA, the CDR3 is TGTGCCAGTAGCATCGACCGAAGCTCCTACAATGAGCAGTTCTTC.

The V call is TRBV7-2, the J call TRBJ2-2; 8 bases are a match to TRBD2. This CDR3 is 15 amino acids long. Unmatched junction bases numbered 4, after V lost 1 base and J lost 6 bases. Germline loops: CDR1 SGHTA, CDR2 FQGNSA. As DNA, the CDR3 is TGTGCCAGCAGCTTAGTTCGGGGGGGCGCCGGGGAGCTGTTTTTT. Its protein product is CASSLVRGGAGELFF.

With respect to this clone: The sample holds other DNA sequences that translate to the same CDR3. CDR3 residues: CASSPPSGRNYEQYF. In nucleotides, the CDR3 is TGTGCCAGCTCACCACCGTCAGGGAGAAACTACGAGCAGTACTTC. The genes are TRBV18 and TRBJ2-7, with D perhaps matching TRBD1 or TRBD2 (5 bases each). CDR1 is KGHSH and CDR2 is LQKENI in the germline V gene. V was trimmed by 0 bases and J by 3 bases, leaving 12 bases between them. The CDR3 is made up of 15 amino acids.